A selection of T cell receptor beta chains follows, all from one sample in a study of a mutant IDH1 vaccine in newly diagnosed glioma. No cognate antigen is known for these TCRs. The assay was immunoSEQ multiplex PCR, and TCRdb's table has in-frame clones only and misses some. The sample holds roughly 32,000 clones; roughly 75% are singletons and the top ten take approximately 2.9%. The sequences come from PBMCs, collected from a glioma patient whose treatment included an IDH1 peptide vaccine. The receptors shown here come from a man aged 35 to 55 with glioma. Some clones in this sample may be carry-over from other donors' samples. The conserved cysteine and the conserved F or W are not part of the CDR3 here. A D gene is named only where the DNA matches it firmly.

13 | . | TRBJ1-2 | TRBV11-2 | ASSYAPSLNYGYT
14 | . | TRBJ2-3 | TRBV12-2 | ASRLEPIVSTDTQY
8 | . | TRBJ2-7 | TRBV27 | ASGTYEQY
10 | . | TRBJ2-2 | TRBV29-1 | SVVGASGELF
13 | . | TRBJ1-6 | TRBV5-1 | ASSLVWGADSPLH
13 | . | TRBJ2-6 | TRBV5-1 | ASSLAAPGANVLT
10 | . | TRBJ1-1 | TRBV30 | AWGSINTEAF
9 | . | TRBJ1-5 | TRBV5-1 | ASRTRGPQH
11 | . | TRBJ1-2 | TRBV6-5 | ASSYTPSYGYT
13 | TRBD1 | TRBJ2-2 | TRBV5-1 | ASSLRTGITGELF
13 | . | TRBJ2-7 | TRBV10-3 | AISEGGTVSYEQY
15 | . | TRBJ1-3 | TRBV5-1 | ASSLVGGTDSGNTIY
14 | TRBD1 | TRBJ2-4 | TRBV14 | ASSQTTGMAKNIQY
15 | TRBD1 | TRBJ2-3 | TRBV7-9 | ASSDLWTGLGTDTQY
14 | . | TRBJ1-5 | TRBV21-1 | ASSNRMTGEDQPQH
12 | . | TRBJ2-3 | TRBV2 | ASSESGETDTQY
12 | TRBD1 | TRBJ2-7 | TRBV18 | ASSPDRVGSEQY
14 | TRBD1 | TRBJ1-1 | TRBV4-2 | ASSSQTGSGGTEAF
13 | TRBD1 | TRBJ1-1 | TRBV19 | ASSFNDRANTEAF
14 | TRBD1 | TRBJ1-5 | TRBV19 | ASSIGGTGGNQPQH
14 | TRBD1 | TRBJ1-5 | TRBV5-6 | ASSLLRDRHNQPQH
14 | . | TRBJ1-2 | TRBV6-5 | ASSSSRAPQLWSYT
11 | TRBD1 | TRBJ1-5 | TRBV6-6 | ASSSGQDQPQH
12 | . | TRBJ1-3 | TRBV18 | ASSPRTGLDTIY
14 | . | TRBJ2-3 | TRBV9 | ASSARPGPPEDTQY
12 | . | TRBJ2-2 | TRBV5-1 | ASSSGQNTGELF
12 | . | TRBJ2-7 | TRBV10-3 | AISESNYLYEQY
11 | TRBD2 | TRBJ2-4 | TRBV10-3 | ATLAGGKNIQY
13 | . | TRBJ2-1 | TRBV19 | ASSIGFTSYNEQF
12 | . | TRBJ1-2 | TRBV5-8 | ASSDGQTNYGYT
16 | TRBD1 | TRBJ1-6 | TRBV28 | ASSYPPDRSSYNSPLH
14 | TRBD1 | TRBJ1-5 | TRBV19 | ASSIGTGASNQPQH
12 | . | TRBJ1-4 | TRBV5-5 | ASSHQDTGGKLF
12 | . | TRBJ1-5 | TRBV5-1 | ASSLGQGDQPQH
16 | . | TRBJ1-1 | TRBV5-1 | ASSLSYAGARENTEAF
14 | TRBD1 | TRBJ2-7 | TRBV27 | ASSPSTGILSYEQY
12 | . | TRBJ1-6 | TRBV2 | ASSPGRAGGPLH
15 | . | TRBJ2-4 | TRBV5-1 | ASSLVAIGIAKNIQY
10 | . | TRBJ1-5 | TRBV5-6 | ASSLSNQPQH
13 | . | TRBJ2-2 | TRBV7-2 | ASSNGGAGTGELF
14 | . | TRBJ2-2 | TRBV6-1 | ASSEALTGNTGELF
14 | TRBD2 | TRBJ2-3 | TRBV5-1 | ASSSNSGGAADTQY
12 | . | TRBJ1-1 | TRBV4-3 | ASSPHTRGTEAF
13 | . | TRBJ1-1 | TRBV11-1 | ASSLGVARSAEAF
12 | TRBD1 | TRBJ1-1 | TRBV2 | ASSQYRGGTEAF
12 | TRBD1 | TRBJ1-2 | TRBV18 | ASSTDRGQRGYT
13 | TRBD1 | TRBJ1-1 | TRBV6-6 | ASSTGQGGNTEAF
13 | . | TRBJ1-4 | TRBV11-2 | ASSQIRGGIEKLF
13 | TRBD1 | TRBJ1-5 | TRBV5-8 | ASSLWGTGNQPQH
14 | TRBD2 | TRBJ2-7 | TRBV2 | ASSPHPGTSGIEQY
13 | TRBD2 | TRBJ2-1 | TRBV5-4 | ASRKSGGPYNEQF
14 | . | TRBJ1-1 | TRBV6-5 | ASSYSNRGKNTEAF
11 | . | TRBJ1-1 | TRBV27 | ASSLLMNTEAF
14 | . | TRBJ2-2 | TRBV14 | ASGNFQGWSTGELF
11 | . | TRBJ1-1 | TRBV30 | ATHRRADTEAF
11 | TRBD2 | TRBJ2-5 | TRBV7-9 | ASSPSGGETQY
9 | . | TRBJ1-2 | TRBV7-9 | ASSLKGIAS
11 | . | TRBJ2-7 | TRBV6-1 | ASSEERGYEQY
12 | . | TRBJ2-3 | TRBV5-1 | ASSLEYFTDTQY